The source of this T cell receptor (beta chain) is a study of CD4 T cells in relation to SARS-CoV-2 and coronaviruses. CD4+ T cells from unexposed donors were obtained before the COVID-19 pandemic (2011-2018). CD4+ T cells were isolated from the cells after around eleven days of culture. As regards this clone: The antigen is undetermined.

Germline trimming cut 6 bases from V and 9 bases from J; bases unmatched to any gene: 3. The CDR3 runs to 11 residues. Germline assignment: CDR1 SGHNT and CDR2 YYREEE (reference sequence). Profiling relied on immunoSEQ multiplex PCR, and the TCRdb table lists in-frame clones only, not all of them. This sample has under 20,000 clones, with roughly 80% found just once. The source material was CD4+ T cells from PBMCs, cultured in vitro. This TCR was recovered from a human donor in good health. V is TRBV5-4 and J is TRBJ2-1; 7 bases line up with TRBD2. The CDR3 reads CASTTGGEQFF. CDR3 in DNA: TGTGCCAGCACCACGGGGGGTGAGCAGTTCTTC.